These 25 T cell receptor beta chains were sequenced from one sample in a study of T cells in Graves' hyperthyroidism and ophthalmopathy. Amplified TCR beta CDR3 regions came from RNA transcripts. The TCR CDR3 was amplified in a first-round RT-PCR using the HTBI primer set. TCRdb fed the multiplex PCR reads into MiXCR, producing one record per CDR3 protein. The sample lists hundreds of thousands of distinct CDR3 sequences; 25% were seen once. The sample was blood. Source of these receptors: a man in his forties with Graves' hyperthyroidism that later progressed to Graves' ophthalmopathy.

The chain has TRBV28 and TRBJ1-2; D is possibly TRBD1 (5 bases). Germline loops: CDR1 MDHEN, CDR2 SYDVKM. The germline V and J ends were trimmed by 4 bases and 3 bases, with 15 bases remaining between them. CDR3 length equals 15 residues. The CDR3 coding sequence is TGTGCCAGCAGTTATATGACAGTCCGAGACTATGGCTACACCTTC. Translating it yields CASSYMTVRDYGYTF.

This clonotype was observed at least ten times. V gene TRBV12-3 or TRBV12-4 combines with J gene TRBJ1-2, with 7 nucleotides matching TRBD1. The CDR3 length is 15 residues. After removal of 6 bases from V and 4 bases from J, the junction contained 11 bases not matched to a gene. The CDR3 protein is CASSRLLWDSYGYTF. The CDR3 DNA is TGTGCCAGCAGCCGTCTTCTCTGGGACAGCTATGGCTACACCTTC.

This clonotype has a count of ten or more. The rearrangement joins TRBV14 to TRBJ1-2; D gene unclear. CDR1 is SGHDN and CDR2 is FVKESK in the germline V gene. CDR3 size: 15 residues. V lost 1 base, J lost 4 bases, and 13 bases lay in between. DNA of the CDR3: TGTGCCAGCAGCCAAGGGTTCGGAACTCTCTATGGCTACACCTTC. It specifies CASSQGFGTLYGYTF.

Many counts were recorded for this clonotype. V is TRBV27 and J is TRBJ1-1; possible D gene TRBD1, 5 bases. V was pared by 8 bases and J by 0 bases, with 16 bases between. CDR3 length: 15 residues. Germline CDR1 MNHEY, CDR2 SMNVEV (reference sequence). CDR3 in amino acids: CASSPRGAVNTEAFF. The DNA of the CDR3 is TGTGCCAGCTCACCACGGGGCGCCGTGAACACTGAAGCTTTCTTT.

This clonotype was counted at least ten times. J is TRBJ2-2 and V is TRBV11-3; 9 nucleotides line up with TRBD2. The CDR3 is 15 residues long. The ends lost 4 bases at V and 6 bases at J; junction bases unmatched: 6. Germline V gene lookup returns CDR1 SGHNT and CDR2 YENEEA. The CDR3: CASSSPSGAPGELFF. The CDR3, as DNA: TGTGCCAGCAGCTCACCTAGCGGGGCCCCCGGGGAGCTGTTTTTT.

This clonotype has ten or more counts. CDR3 amino acids: CASSFRGQGLYEQYF. CDR3 nucleotide sequence: TGTGCCAGCAGCTTCCGGGGACAGGGTCTTTACGAGCAGTACTTC. The chain combines TRBV7-3 with TRBJ2-7; 9 bases agree with TRBD1. The CDR3 covers 15 residues. V lost 3 bases, J lost 4 bases, and 7 bases stayed unmatched. Germline CDR1 SGHTA, CDR2 FQGTGA.

This clonotype appeared many times. The genes are TRBV29-1 and TRBJ2-7, with D perhaps given as TRBD1 or TRBD2 (5 bases each). Germline CDR1 reads SQVTM; CDR2 reads ANQGSEA. V was clipped by 0 bases and J by 3 bases, with 21 bases between them. The CDR3 spans 17 residues. The CDR3, as DNA: TGCAGCGTTGAAGATAGGGGCGAGGGGAAGGCGAACTACGAGCAGTACTTC. This translates into CSVEDRGEGKANYEQYF.

The table lists this clonotype with many counts. This chain links TRBV20-1 with TRBJ1-1; 7 nucleotides line up with TRBD1. Per the germline V gene, CDR1 is DFQATT and CDR2 is SNEGSKA (reference sequence). The CDR3 is 15 residues long. After removal of 3 bases from V and 5 bases from J, the junction contained 12 bases not matched to a gene. The chain's CDR3 is CSASLRRQGWTEAFF. The CDR3 DNA sequence: TGCAGTGCTAGTCTTCGGCGACAGGGTTGGACTGAAGCTTTCTTT.

The chain uses TRBV11-1 and TRBJ2-7, with TRBD2 matching over 12 bases. V lost 6 bases, J lost 0 bases, and 9 bases stayed unmatched. This CDR3 region has 17 residues. CDR1 is SGHAT, CDR2 FQDESV, per germline (reference sequence). The CDR3 nucleotides are TGTGCCAGCAGACCTACTAGCGGGGGGCTCCTCTCCTACGAGCAGTACTTC. Translation: CASRPTSGGLLSYEQYF. The whole variable domain, remainder taken from reference TRBV11-1 and TRBJ2-7, is EAEVAQSPRYKITEKSQAVAFWCDPISGHATLYWYRQILGQGPELLVQFQDESVVDDSQLPKDRFSAERLKGVDSTLKIQPAELGDSAMYLCASRPTSGGLLSYEQYFGPGTRLTVT.

The chain has TRBV29-1 and TRBJ1-1; D is perhaps TRBD1 (6 bases). The CDR3 is 16 residues long. V was cut by 0 bases and J by 1 base, with 15 bases left in between. Germline CDR1 SQVTM, CDR2 ANQGSEA. The CDR3 is CSVEDLPGAPNTEAFF. Here the CDR3 DNA reads TGCAGCGTTGAAGATCTTCCGGGGGCACCGAACACTGAAGCTTTCTTT.

This clonotype was seen ten or more times. This sequence joins TRBV5-6 and TRBJ1-1; TRBD1 matches at 7 bases. Germline CDR1 is SGHDT and CDR2 is YYEEEE. The CDR3 extends over 18 amino acids. V trimming: 0 bases; J trimming: 1 base; junction bases outside the gene matches: 12. CDR3 sequence reads: CASSLAGTEGRGNTEAFF. The CDR3 DNA is TGTGCCAGCAGCTTGGCAGGGACAGAAGGGAGGGGGAACACTGAAGCTTTCTTT.

This clonotype was recorded once. The chain has TRBV19 and TRBJ1-5; D uncertain. V gave up 5 bases and J gave up 4 bases, with 15 bases separating them. The CDR3 totals 15 residues. In germline, CDR1 is LNHDA, CDR2 SQIVND (reference sequence). The CDR3 bases are TGTGCCAGTAGTCCCCGGCCCGAAGGAAATCAGCCCCAGCATTTT. It encodes CASSPRPEGNQPQHF.

This sequence joins TRBV15 and TRBJ2-5; tentatively, D is TRBD1 (5 bases). This CDR3 is built from 14 residues. In germline, CDR1 is LNHNV, CDR2 YYDKDF (reference sequence). V lost 0 bases and J 3 bases, leaving 8 bases between the germline ends. In nucleotides, the CDR3 is TGTGCCACCAGCAGAGATGGCAGGGAAGAGACCCAGTACTTC. Translated, it gives CATSRDGREETQYF.

The chain uses TRBV12-3 or TRBV12-4 and TRBJ1-2; unclear D gene. The length of the CDR3 is 13 residues. The V and J ends lost 6 bases and 2 bases respectively, with 10 bases between them. The CDR3 DNA reads TGTGCCAGCAGGGCCAGTAGGAACTATGGCTACACCTTC. It encodes CASRASRNYGYTF.

The sample holds many counts of this clonotype. V and J are TRBV7-2 and TRBJ1-5; D remains ambiguous. The CDR3 contains 14 residues. Trimming pared 1 base from V and 6 bases from J, leaving 10 bases between. Per the germline V gene, CDR1 is SGHTA and CDR2 is FQGNSA. DNA of the CDR3: TGTGCCAGCAGCTTAGTCTTACACGGTCAGCCCCAGCATTTT. Amino acids: CASSLVLHGQPQHF.

In this sample, this clonotype turned up many times. The rearrangement uses TRBV7-9 and TRBJ2-5; 9 nucleotides match TRBD1. Germline CDR1 reads SEHNR; CDR2 reads FQNEAQ (reference sequence). The V segment lost 4 bases and the J segment 5 bases; nucleotides outside the gene matches: 8. The CDR3 has 15 amino acids. CDR3 sequence (DNA): TGTGCCAGCAGCTCTAGGACAGGGGCGGAGGAGACCCAGTACTTC. It translates to CASSSRTGAEETQYF.

At least ten counts were recorded for this clonotype. This chain links TRBV29-1 with TRBJ1-1; no clear D gene. Trimming stripped 7 bases from V and 0 bases from J, with 9 bases between. Germline assignment: CDR1 SQVTM and CDR2 ANQGSEA. CDR3 size: 12 residues. The CDR3 spells CSEQSVNTEAFF. The CDR3 nucleotides are TGCAGCGAGCAGTCAGTGAACACTGAAGCTTTCTTT.

This clonotype was seen at least ten times. CDR3 DNA sequence: TGTGCCAGCAGTGAAAAAGGGCTAGCGGGGGAAGAGACCCAGTACTTC. This translates into CASSEKGLAGEETQYF. The chain combines TRBV6-1 with TRBJ2-5; 10 nucleotides agree with TRBD2. The CDR3 is made up of 16 amino acids. The ends lost 2 bases at V and 3 bases at J; junction bases unmatched: 6. Germline CDR1 reads MNHNS; CDR2 reads SASEGT.

This clonotype was seen many times. This chain connects TRBV6-5 to TRBJ1-5; TRBD1 matches 8 bases. J was trimmed by 0 bases and V by 5 bases; bases with no gene match: 3. The CDR3 sequence is 15 residues long. Germline CDR1 MNHEY, CDR2 SVGAGI. The CDR3 DNA sequence: TGTGCCAGCAGTCAGACAGGGGATAGCAATCAGCCCCAGCATTTT. Protein product: CASSQTGDSNQPQHF.

This chain connects TRBV5-6 to TRBJ2-5; 10 bases match TRBD2. Germline CDR1 reads SGHDT; CDR2 reads YYEEEE. The CDR3 covers 17 residues. Trimming removed 4 bases from V and 3 bases from J; junction bases left unmatched: 12. CDR3 coding DNA: TGTGCCAGCAGCGAAAATAGCGGGAGGTGGGGGGAAGAGACCCAGTACTTC. Amino acids: CASSENSGRWGEETQYF.

J is TRBJ1-1 and V is TRBV6-1; D possibly corresponds to TRBD1 (6 bases). This CDR3 is 15 amino acids long. CDR1 MNHNS and CDR2 SASEGT come from the germline V gene. V gave up 6 bases and J gave up 0 bases, with 14 bases separating them. CDR3 region: CASRPGQSMNTEAFF. The CDR3 DNA follows: TGTGCCAGCAGGCCCGGACAGTCCATGAACACTGAAGCTTTCTTT.

The rearrangement links TRBV6-2 or TRBV6-3 to TRBJ1-1, with 12 bases identical to TRBD1. Looked up from germline, CDR1 is MNHEY and CDR2 is SVGEGT. The CDR3 spans 20 residues. The V segment lost 0 bases and the J segment 0 bases; nucleotides outside the gene matches: 11. CDR3 sequence: CASSYSSGTGGLVLNTEAFF. Written as DNA, the CDR3 is TGTGCCAGCAGTTACTCGAGCGGGACAGGGGGCCTGGTTTTGAACACTGAAGCTTTCTTT.

This clonotype was counted at least ten times. The chain couples TRBV28 to TRBJ2-5, with D possibly being TRBD1 or TRBD2 (5 bases each). This CDR3 has 15 residues. Trimming removed 5 bases at V and 4 bases at J, with 17 bases between. Germline V gene sequence: CDR1 MDHEN, CDR2 SYDVKM. The CDR3 DNA reads as TGTGCCAGCAGTCCAAGCGGAGTTGGGGGAGAGACCCAGTACTTC. Encoded protein: CASSPSGVGGETQYF.

The sample holds many counts of this clonotype. This chain links TRBV5-1 with TRBJ1-1; TRBD1 matches 9 bases. The CDR3 is 15 residues long. The germline V gene encodes CDR1 SGHRS and CDR2 YFSETQ. V was pared by 0 bases and J by 6 bases, with 6 bases of the junction left unmatched. For the CDR3, the DNA is TGCGCCAGCAGCTTGGCTCGGACAGGGGTCGCTGAAGCTTTCTTT. The encoded protein is CASSLARTGVAEAFF.

The V gene is TRBV27, the J gene TRBJ1-1, with a tentative D call TRBD1 (6 bases). CDR3 length: 12 residues. With 3 bases removed from V and 9 bases from J, the gap between germline ends came to 11 bases. Germline lookup yields CDR1 MNHEY and CDR2 SMNVEV (reference sequence). The CDR3 DNA is TGTGCCAGCAGTTTCCGGGGGCAGAAAGCTTTCTTT. Protein: CASSFRGQKAFF.